This section outlines one T cell receptor (beta chain) sequence together with its context. The data derive from a study of blood T cells in healthy people across ages. Primed by a sample-barcoded 5' primer and a J-beta primer mix, a second PCR proceeded for about 7 to 12 cycles. From the 5' RACE reads, TCRdb called clonotypes with MiXCR, one entry per CDR3 protein. Of 700,000 or so distinct CDR3 sequences listed, roughly two fifths are singletons. In germline, CDR1 is MNHEY, CDR2 SVGAGI. The CDR3 is 17 residues long. The trim removed 0 bases at V and 0 bases at J, leaving 5 bases unmatched. The chain links TRBV6-5 to TRBJ1-5; TRBD1 matches at 7 bases. The sample was blood. The receptor comes from a man older than 75 in good health. The CDR3 protein is CASSYSRTGLSNQPQHF. The DNA of the CDR3 is TGTGCCAGCAGTTACTCTAGGACAGGCCTTAGCAATCAGCCCCAGCATTTT.